Listed here is a single T cell receptor beta chain. This sample is drawn from a study of blood T cell repertoires in COVID-19. Repertoires were generated with immunoSEQ multiplex PCR, while TCRdb's copy carries only in-frame clones and drops some. The repertoire holds 250,000 to 350,000 clones, roughly 87% seen once, with roughly 2% in the top ten. Looked up from germline, CDR1 is LNHDA and CDR2 is SQIVND (reference sequence). V was clipped by 4 bases and J by 5 bases, with 8 bases between them. The CDR3 spans 12 residues. This receptor was identified in a man between 18 and 29 years old with active or convalescent COVID-19. Input material: peripheral blood. The chain uses TRBV19 and TRBJ2-5; D is uncertain. In nucleotides, the CDR3 is TGTGCCAGTAGTAATCTCGTGGAGACCCAGTACTTC. This translates into CASSNLVETQYF.